Reported below is one T cell receptor (beta chain). CDR3 length equals 16 residues. Trimming at V came to 3 bases and at J to 0 bases, leaving 3 bases not matched to a gene. Germline V CDR1 and CDR2: SEHNR, FQNEAQ (reference sequence). This entry is derived from a study of blood T cell repertoires in COVID-19. Study overall: PBMCs, B-cell-depleted T cells, or T cells were the source of the cDNA or gDNA that made up the material.

TCRdb's table, derived via immunoSEQ multiplex PCR, lists solely in-frame clones and lacks some. Of 200,000 to 250,000 clones listed, around 86% are singletons. The sequenced sample consisted of PBMCs or T cells enriched from blood (not recorded which). The chain recombines TRBV7-9 with TRBJ1-4, with 8 positions matching TRBD1. This clonotype was sampled from a middle-aged woman with acute COVID-19. DNA for the CDR3: TGTGCCAGCAGCTTTCGACAGGGGTCAACTAATGAAAAACTGTTTTTT. It encodes CASSFRQGSTNEKLFF.